One and the same sample provided the 5 T cell receptor beta chains below, sequenced in a study of T-cell reconstitution after alpha-beta-depleted transplantation in children. Construction of the TCRbeta library involved unique molecular identifiers. TCRdb passed the PCR reads through MiXCR, listing each CDR3 protein once. The table records about 540,000 distinct CDR3 sequences, roughly 27% of them present only once. Sample: PBMCs, taken before TCRalphabeta/CD19-depleted stem cell transplant. Receptors were obtained from a boy younger than two with Wiskott-Aldrich syndrome, due to receive a stem cell transplant.

Here the CDR3 DNA reads TGTGCCACCGGATGGTACAATGAGCAGTTCTTC. This sequence encodes CATGWYNEQFF. The J gene is TRBJ2-1, the V gene TRBV2, with D hard to call. The CDR3 has 11 amino acids. V gave up 10 bases and J gave up 4 bases, with 8 bases separating them. Germline CDR1 reads SNHLY; CDR2 reads FYNNEI.

The chain recombines TRBV7-2 with TRBJ2-5, with no clear D. This CDR3 has 14 amino acids. V was cut by 2 bases and J by 5 bases, with 12 bases left in between. Germline V gene data show CDR1 as SGHTA and CDR2 as FQGNSA. The CDR3 DNA sequence: TGTGCCAGCAGCTTAAGGGTGTTTCGGGAGACCCAGTACTTC. Translation gives CASSLRVFRETQYF.

This sequence joins TRBV3-1 and TRBJ2-1, with 10 bases that match TRBD2. Germline lookup yields CDR1 LGHDT and CDR2 YNNKEL (reference sequence). With V trimmed by 4 bases and J by 5 bases, 8 bases remained unmatched. The CDR3 consists of 16 residues. The CDR3 loop is CASSPKAGGPHNEQFF. The CDR3 DNA reads TGTGCCAGCAGCCCTAAAGCGGGAGGGCCCCACAATGAGCAGTTCTTC.

The DNA for the CDR3 is TGCAGTGCTAGACTGACTAGCGGAGATTACAATGAGCAGTTCTTC. Its translation is CSARLTSGDYNEQFF. The rearrangement uses TRBV20-1 and TRBJ2-1; 9 nucleotides agree with TRBD2. V trimming: 2 bases; J trimming: 4 bases; junction bases outside the gene matches: 6. The CDR3 is 15 amino acids. The germline CDR1 and CDR2 sequences are DFQATT and SNEGSKA (reference sequence).

This chain uses TRBV7-9 with TRBJ1-1; TRBD1 aligns across 7 bases. The CDR3 consists of 15 residues. With 2 bases clipped from V and 1 base from J, the junction kept 4 bases outside the gene matches. Per germline, CDR1 SEHNR and CDR2 FQNEAQ (reference sequence). This CDR3 is CASSLQGERNTEAFF. The CDR3 DNA reads as TGTGCCAGCAGCTTACAGGGGGAGAGGAACACTGAAGCTTTCTTT. The whole variable domain, remainder taken from reference TRBV7-9 and TRBJ1-1, is DTGVSQNPRHKITKRGQNVTFRCDPISEHNRLYWYRQTLGQGPEFLTYFQNEAQLEKSRLLSDRFSAERPKGSFSTLEIQRTEQGDSAMYLCASSLQGERNTEAFFGQGTRLTVV.